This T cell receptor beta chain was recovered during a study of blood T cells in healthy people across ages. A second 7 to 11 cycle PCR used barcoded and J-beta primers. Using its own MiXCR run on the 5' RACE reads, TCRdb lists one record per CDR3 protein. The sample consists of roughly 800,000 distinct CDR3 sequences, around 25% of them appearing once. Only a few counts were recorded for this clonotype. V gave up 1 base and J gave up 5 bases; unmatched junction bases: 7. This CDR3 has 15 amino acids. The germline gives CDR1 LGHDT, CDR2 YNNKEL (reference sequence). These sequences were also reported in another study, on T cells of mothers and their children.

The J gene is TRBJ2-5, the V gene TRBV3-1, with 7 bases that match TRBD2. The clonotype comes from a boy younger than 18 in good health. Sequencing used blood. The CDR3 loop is CASSQVGGSPETQYF. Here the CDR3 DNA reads TGTGCCAGCAGCCAAGTCGGGGGGTCTCCGGAGACCCAGTACTTC.